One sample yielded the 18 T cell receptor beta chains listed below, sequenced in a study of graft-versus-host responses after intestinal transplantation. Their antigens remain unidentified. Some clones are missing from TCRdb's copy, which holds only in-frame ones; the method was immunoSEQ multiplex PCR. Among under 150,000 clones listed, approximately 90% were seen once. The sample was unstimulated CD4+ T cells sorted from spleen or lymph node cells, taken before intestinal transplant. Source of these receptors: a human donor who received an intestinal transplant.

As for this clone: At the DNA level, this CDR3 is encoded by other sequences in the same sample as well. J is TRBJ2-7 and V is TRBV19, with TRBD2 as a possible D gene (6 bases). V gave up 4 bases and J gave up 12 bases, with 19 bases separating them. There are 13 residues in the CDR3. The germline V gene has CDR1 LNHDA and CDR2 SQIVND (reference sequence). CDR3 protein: CASSKGLAGWPYF. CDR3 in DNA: TGTGCCAGTAGTAAAGGACTCGCGGGATGGCCGTACTTC.

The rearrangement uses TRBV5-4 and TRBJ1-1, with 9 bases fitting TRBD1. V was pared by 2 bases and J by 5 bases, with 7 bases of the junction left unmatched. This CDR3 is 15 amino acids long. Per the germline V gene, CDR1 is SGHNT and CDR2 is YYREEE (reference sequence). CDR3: CASSLGTGWKTEAFF. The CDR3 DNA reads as TGTGCCAGCAGCTTAGGGACAGGGTGGAAAACTGAAGCTTTCTTT.

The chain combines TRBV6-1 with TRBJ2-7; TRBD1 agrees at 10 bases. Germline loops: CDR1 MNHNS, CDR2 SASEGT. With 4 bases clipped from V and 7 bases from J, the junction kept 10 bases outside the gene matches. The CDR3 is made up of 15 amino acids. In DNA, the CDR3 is TGTGCCAGCAGTGTTTGGACAGGGGGTGTAGAGGAGCAGTACTTC. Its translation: CASSVWTGGVEEQYF.

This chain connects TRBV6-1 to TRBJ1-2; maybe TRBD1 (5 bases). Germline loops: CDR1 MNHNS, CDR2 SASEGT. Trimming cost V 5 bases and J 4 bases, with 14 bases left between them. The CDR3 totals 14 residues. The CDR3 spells CASSSNRSPYGYTF. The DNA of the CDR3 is TGTGCCAGCAGTTCCAACAGGTCCCCCTATGGCTACACCTTC.

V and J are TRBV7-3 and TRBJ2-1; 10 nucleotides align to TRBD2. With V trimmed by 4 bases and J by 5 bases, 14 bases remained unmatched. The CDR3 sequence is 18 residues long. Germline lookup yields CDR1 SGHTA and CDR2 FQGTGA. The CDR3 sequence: CASSSSALTLAGNNEQFF. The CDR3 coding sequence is TGTGCCAGCAGCTCCAGCGCCTTAACACTAGCGGGAAACAATGAGCAGTTCTTC.

This CDR3 reads CSARQLAKNIQYF. As DNA, the CDR3 is TGCAGCGCCCGACAGCTAGCCAAAAACATTCAGTACTTC. This chain uses TRBV29-1 with TRBJ2-4, with D possibly TRBD1 on 5 matching bases. This CDR3 region has 13 residues. Germline loops: CDR1 SQVTM, CDR2 ANQGSEA. V was shortened by 7 bases and J by 0 bases, with 10 bases between the two germline ends.

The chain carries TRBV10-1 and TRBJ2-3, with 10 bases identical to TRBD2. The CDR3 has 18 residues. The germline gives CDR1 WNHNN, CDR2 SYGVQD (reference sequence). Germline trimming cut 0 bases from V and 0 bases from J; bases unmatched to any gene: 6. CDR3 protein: CASSESASGGASTDTQYF. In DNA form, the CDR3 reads TGCGCCAGCAGTGAGTCTGCTAGCGGGGGTGCTAGCACAGATACGCAGTATTTT.

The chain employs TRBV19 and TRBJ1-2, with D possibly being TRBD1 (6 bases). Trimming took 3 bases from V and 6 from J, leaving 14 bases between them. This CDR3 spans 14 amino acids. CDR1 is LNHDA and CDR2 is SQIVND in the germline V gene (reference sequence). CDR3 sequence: CASSIGGGRNGYTF. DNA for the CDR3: TGTGCCAGTAGTATCGGGGGGGGGCGGAATGGCTACACCTTC.

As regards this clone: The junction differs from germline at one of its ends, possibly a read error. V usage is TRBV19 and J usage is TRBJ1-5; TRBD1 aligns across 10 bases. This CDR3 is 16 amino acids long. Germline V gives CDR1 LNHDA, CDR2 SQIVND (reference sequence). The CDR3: CASSLETGGNNQPQHF. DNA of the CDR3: TGTGCCAGTAGTCTAGAGACAGGGGGCAACAATCAGCCCCAGCATTTT.

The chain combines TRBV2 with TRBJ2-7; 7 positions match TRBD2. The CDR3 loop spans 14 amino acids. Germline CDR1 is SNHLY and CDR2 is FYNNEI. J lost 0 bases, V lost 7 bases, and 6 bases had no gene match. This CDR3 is CASNLAESSYEQYF. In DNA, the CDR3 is TGTGCCAGCAATCTAGCGGAGAGCTCCTACGAGCAGTACTTC.

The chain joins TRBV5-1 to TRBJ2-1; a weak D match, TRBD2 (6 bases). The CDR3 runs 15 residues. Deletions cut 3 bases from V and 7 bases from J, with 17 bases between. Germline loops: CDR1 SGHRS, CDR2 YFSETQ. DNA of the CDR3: TGCGCCAGCAGCTCGTCGGAGGGCCGTTGGAATGAGCAGTTCTTC. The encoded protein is CASSSSEGRWNEQFF.

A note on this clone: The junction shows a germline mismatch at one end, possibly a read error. The chain's CDR3 is CASSEALKGWRQGQEAQYF. The CDR3 DNA sequence: TGTGCCAGCAGTGAAGCGTTGAAGGGGTGGAGGCAGGGACAAGAGGCCCAGTACTTC. The chain links TRBV6-1 to TRBJ2-5, with D possibly TRBD1 on 6 matching bases. Germline values: CDR1 MNHNS, CDR2 SASEGT. The CDR3 spans 19 residues.

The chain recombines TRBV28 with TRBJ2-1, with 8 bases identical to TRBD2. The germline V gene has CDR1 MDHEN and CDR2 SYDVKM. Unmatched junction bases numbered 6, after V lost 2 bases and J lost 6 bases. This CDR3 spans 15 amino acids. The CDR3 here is CASSLPAGVGNEQFF. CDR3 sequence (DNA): TGTGCCAGCAGTTTACCAGCGGGAGTGGGCAATGAGCAGTTCTTC.

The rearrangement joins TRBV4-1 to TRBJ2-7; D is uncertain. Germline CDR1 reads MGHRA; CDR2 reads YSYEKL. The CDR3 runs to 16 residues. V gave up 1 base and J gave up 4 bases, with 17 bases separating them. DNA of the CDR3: TGCGCCAGCAGCCAAGCTCCTGGCCTGGGCGTATACGAGCAGTACTTC. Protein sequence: CASSQAPGLGVYEQYF.

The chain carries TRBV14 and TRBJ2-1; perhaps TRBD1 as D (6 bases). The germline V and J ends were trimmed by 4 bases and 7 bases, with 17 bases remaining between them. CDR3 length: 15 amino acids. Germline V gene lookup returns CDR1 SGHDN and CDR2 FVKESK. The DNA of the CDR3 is TGTGCCAGCAGCCCACAAGTACAGGGTGGAAATGAGCAGTTCTTC. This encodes CASSPQVQGGNEQFF.

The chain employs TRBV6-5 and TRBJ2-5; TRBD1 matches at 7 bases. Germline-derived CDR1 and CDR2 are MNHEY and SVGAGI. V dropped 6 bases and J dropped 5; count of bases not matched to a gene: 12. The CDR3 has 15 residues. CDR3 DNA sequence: TGTGCCAGCAGCAAGGACAGGACCATCGGGGAGACCCAGTACTTC. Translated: CASSKDRTIGETQYF.

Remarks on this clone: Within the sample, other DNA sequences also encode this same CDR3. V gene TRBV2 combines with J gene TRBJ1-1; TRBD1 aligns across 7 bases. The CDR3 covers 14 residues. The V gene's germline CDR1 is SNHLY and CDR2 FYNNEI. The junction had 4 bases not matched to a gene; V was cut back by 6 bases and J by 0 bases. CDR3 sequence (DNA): TGTGCCAGCAGCCGACAGGGAGTGAACACTGAAGCTTTCTTT. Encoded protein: CASSRQGVNTEAFF.

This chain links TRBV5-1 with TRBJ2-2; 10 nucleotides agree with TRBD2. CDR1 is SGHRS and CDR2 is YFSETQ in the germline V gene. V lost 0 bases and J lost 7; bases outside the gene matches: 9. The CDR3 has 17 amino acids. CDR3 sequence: CASSLEPSGSSGGELFF. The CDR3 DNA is TGCGCCAGCAGCTTGGAGCCTAGCGGGAGCTCGGGCGGGGAGCTGTTTTTT.